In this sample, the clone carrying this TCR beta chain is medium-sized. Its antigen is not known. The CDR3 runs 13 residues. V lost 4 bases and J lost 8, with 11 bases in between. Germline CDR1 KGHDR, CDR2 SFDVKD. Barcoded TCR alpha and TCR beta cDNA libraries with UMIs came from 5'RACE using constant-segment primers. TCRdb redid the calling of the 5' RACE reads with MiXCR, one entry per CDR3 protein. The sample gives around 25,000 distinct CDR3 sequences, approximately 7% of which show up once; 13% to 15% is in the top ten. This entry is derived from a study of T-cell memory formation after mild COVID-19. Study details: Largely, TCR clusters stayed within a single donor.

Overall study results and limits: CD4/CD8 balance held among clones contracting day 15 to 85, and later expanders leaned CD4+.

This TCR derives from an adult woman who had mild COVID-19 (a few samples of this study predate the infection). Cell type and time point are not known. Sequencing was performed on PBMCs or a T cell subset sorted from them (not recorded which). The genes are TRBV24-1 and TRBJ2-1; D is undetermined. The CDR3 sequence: CATSEVAWDEQFF. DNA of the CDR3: TGTGCCACCAGTGAGGTGGCGTGGGATGAGCAGTTCTTC.